The entry that follows covers one TCR beta chain sequence. The antigen remains undetermined. Sequencing was performed with immunoSEQ multiplex PCR; in TCRdb, only in-frame clones are kept and a portion is missing. The sample lists roughly 81,000 clones; less than 90% were seen once. This specimen comes from a study of identifying expanded T cells in peripheral blood. Study-level findings and limits: Approximately 1.1 clones differed between technical replicates, versus approximately 16 and 20 over time. Across healthy donors, higher total template counts meant significantly greater two-week count variance.

Germline lookup yields CDR1 PRHDT and CDR2 FYEKMQ (reference sequence). The CDR3 loop spans 14 amino acids. Trimming pared 4 bases from V and 1 base from J, leaving 10 bases between. Collection occurred without any documented infections or immune events in donors. The TCR originated in a person aged 18-70 years in good health. Sequencing was done on a sample of blood. V is TRBV13 and J is TRBJ2-5; D remains unclear. The CDR3 protein is CASSYRGPQETQYF. DNA for the CDR3: TGTGCCAGCAGCTACAGAGGACCCCAAGAGACCCAGTACTTC.